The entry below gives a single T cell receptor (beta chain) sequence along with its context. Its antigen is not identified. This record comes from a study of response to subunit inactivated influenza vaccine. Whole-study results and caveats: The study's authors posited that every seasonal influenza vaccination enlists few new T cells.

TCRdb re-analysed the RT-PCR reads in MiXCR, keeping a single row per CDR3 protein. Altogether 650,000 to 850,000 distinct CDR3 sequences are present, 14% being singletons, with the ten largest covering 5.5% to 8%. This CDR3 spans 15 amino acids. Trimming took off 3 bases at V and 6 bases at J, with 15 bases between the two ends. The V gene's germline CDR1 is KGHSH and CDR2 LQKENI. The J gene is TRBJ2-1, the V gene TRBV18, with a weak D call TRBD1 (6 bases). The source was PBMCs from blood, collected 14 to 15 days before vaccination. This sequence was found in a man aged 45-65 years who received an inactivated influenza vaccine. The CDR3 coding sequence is TGTGCCAGCTCACCTGGATACAGGGACGCCAATGAGCAGTTCTTC. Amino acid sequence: CASSPGYRDANEQFF.